The 5 T cell receptor beta chains listed next were all sequenced from one sample in a study of blood T cell repertoires in COVID-19. Profiling relied on immunoSEQ multiplex PCR, and the TCRdb table lists in-frame clones only, not all of them. This table holds a few hundred thousand clones, under 90% found once. Sequencing was performed on peripheral blood. The receptors derive from a woman aged 35 to 49 who had recovered from COVID-19.

The J gene is TRBJ2-3, the V gene TRBV19; 7 bases are shared with TRBD2. Germline V gene sequence: CDR1 LNHDA, CDR2 SQIVND (reference sequence). This CDR3 has 15 amino acids. V gave up 4 bases and J gave up 3 bases; unmatched junction bases: 7. The CDR3 nucleotides are TGTGCCAGTAGTACCAGGGCGGGAGAGACAGATACGCAGTATTTT. As protein: CASSTRAGETDTQYF.

V is TRBV5-1 and J is TRBJ2-5, with 13 nucleotides matching TRBD2. Germline CDR1 reads SGHRS; CDR2 reads YFSETQ. The trim removed 4 bases at V and 2 bases at J, leaving 5 bases unmatched. This CDR3 region has 16 residues. CDR3 protein: CASSQGLAGSQETQYF. The CDR3 DNA is TGCGCCAGCAGCCAGGGACTAGCGGGATCGCAAGAGACCCAGTACTTC.

This clone was seen just once. The CDR3 is CASSLGTSSIEQFF. CDR3 DNA: TGTGCCAGCAGCTTAGGGACTAGTAGTATTGAGCAGTTCTTC. The rearrangement links TRBV7-9 to TRBJ2-1; 7 nucleotides align to TRBD2. The CDR3 has 14 amino acids. J lost 9 bases, V lost 1 base, and 6 bases had no gene match. Germline lookup yields CDR1 SEHNR and CDR2 FQNEAQ (reference sequence).

V and J are TRBV19 and TRBJ2-3, with 7 bases identical to TRBD1. Germline trimming cut 5 bases from V and 4 bases from J; bases unmatched to any gene: 9. CDR3 size: 15 residues. Germline CDR1 and CDR2: LNHDA and SQIVND (reference sequence). CDR3 nucleotide sequence: TGTGCCAGTAGTGCAACAGGGGCGGTGGCAGATACGCAGTATTTT. This codes for CASSATGAVADTQYF.

V and J are TRBV29-1 and TRBJ2-3; no reliable D call. Deletions cut 0 bases from V and 4 bases from J, with 11 bases between. Germline CDR1 reads SQVTM; CDR2 reads ANQGSEA. This CDR3 is 14 amino acids long. Here the CDR3 reads CSVEDPDSPDTQYF. The CDR3 nucleotides read TGCAGCGTTGAAGATCCCGACTCCCCAGATACGCAGTATTTT.